The 2 T cell receptor beta chains below were found in one sample sequenced in a study of T cell responses to AZD1222 COVID-19 vaccine. Libraries were prepared by immunoSEQ multiplex PCR; TCRdb keeps only in-frame clonotypes and omits some of them. Altogether about 180,000 clones are present, roughly 91% being singletons, with the ten largest covering roughly 1.7%. This material consisted of peripheral blood, taken on day 0 of AZD1222 vaccination. The receptors come from an adult in good health.

The CDR3 is CASSLLSAGRAFYGYTF. The CDR3 DNA is TGTGCCAGCAGTTTGTTGTCCGCCGGTCGTGCGTTCTATGGCTACACCTTC. The V and J genes are TRBV28 and TRBJ1-2; D not certain. Trimming shortened V by 3 bases and J by 4 bases, and 21 bases separated the two germline ends. Germline CDR1 MDHEN, CDR2 SYDVKM. The length of the CDR3 is 17 residues.

This clone was observed once. V usage is TRBV28 and J usage is TRBJ1-1; D not resolved. Looked up from germline, CDR1 is MDHEN and CDR2 is SYDVKM. V was shortened by 6 bases and J by 6 bases, with 14 bases between the two germline ends. The CDR3 consists of 13 residues. DNA of the CDR3: TGTGCCAGCAGAGCCGCCGTACCCCCTGAAGCTTTCTTT. This codes for CASRAAVPPEAFF.